This is a list of T cell receptor beta chains from one sample in a study of blood T cell repertoires in COVID-19. Repertoires were generated with immunoSEQ multiplex PCR, while TCRdb's copy carries only in-frame clones and drops some. The sample holds 100,000 or so clones, roughly 92% seen once. Sequencing input: peripheral blood. The source of these receptors is a man between 65 and 85 years old with acute or convalescent COVID-19. Both conserved end residues are trimmed from each CDR3. Each record gives: J gene, D gene, V gene, CDR3 length, CDR3 protein. D genes are given only for firm matches.

J gene: TRBJ2-5; D gene: TRBD2; V gene: TRBV5-4; CDR3 length: 13; CDR3 protein: ASSLRASGSKTQY
J gene: TRBJ1-2; D gene: NA; V gene: TRBV30; CDR3 length: 11; CDR3 protein: AWSVPGYGGYT
J gene: TRBJ2-5; D gene: NA; V gene: TRBV24-1; CDR3 length: 12; CDR3 protein: ATSIGQYGETQY
J gene: TRBJ2-3; D gene: TRBD2; V gene: TRBV11-3; CDR3 length: 14; CDR3 protein: ASSLSLAGVTDTQY
J gene: TRBJ1-2; D gene: NA; V gene: TRBV4-1; CDR3 length: 13; CDR3 protein: ASSPHVTVAGGYT
J gene: TRBJ1-5; D gene: NA; V gene: TRBV28; CDR3 length: 11; CDR3 protein: ASMRQADQPQH
J gene: TRBJ1-2; D gene: TRBD1; V gene: TRBV6-5; CDR3 length: 11; CDR3 protein: ASSSGTGQLLT
J gene: TRBJ1-1; D gene: TRBD1; V gene: TRBV6-5; CDR3 length: 11; CDR3 protein: ASTVTGGREAF
J gene: TRBJ2-5; D gene: NA; V gene: TRBV25-1; CDR3 length: 10; CDR3 protein: ASSEGLETQY
J gene: TRBJ1-2; D gene: TRBD1; V gene: TRBV5-1; CDR3 length: 13; CDR3 protein: ASSLAGGQSYGYT
J gene: TRBJ2-2; D gene: NA; V gene: TRBV19; CDR3 length: 12; CDR3 protein: ASKKSPNTGELF
J gene: TRBJ1-1; D gene: NA; V gene: TRBV7-8; CDR3 length: 12; CDR3 protein: ASRRGTMNTEAF
J gene: TRBJ1-1; D gene: TRBD1; V gene: TRBV18; CDR3 length: 14; CDR3 protein: ASSPPGQGINTEAF
J gene: TRBJ1-5; D gene: NA; V gene: TRBV5-1; CDR3 length: 12; CDR3 protein: ASSLDGGLGPQH
J gene: TRBJ1-2; D gene: NA; V gene: TRBV7-2; CDR3 length: 13; CDR3 protein: ASSLGPGELYGYT
J gene: TRBJ2-7; D gene: TRBD1; V gene: TRBV5-1; CDR3 length: 11; CDR3 protein: ASSLQGAYEQY
J gene: TRBJ2-1; D gene: TRBD2; V gene: TRBV5-1; CDR3 length: 16; CDR3 protein: ASSLTHVTSGRSNEQF